Listed below are T cell receptor beta chains from one sample, sequenced in a study of blood T cell repertoires in COVID-19. Only in-frame clones appear in the TCRdb table, and some are missing; sequencing was by immunoSEQ multiplex PCR. The table lists about 63,000 clones, about 80% of them singletons, with 32% in the top ten. Sequenced: peripheral blood. Receptors originate from a human donor in a cohort sampled during active COVID-19. Both conserved end residues are part of each CDR3. The D gene is left open where the match is weak. Part of the rows lack a size; the others show once, few, many or a class for expanded clones.

TRBJ1-5	-	-	TRBV28	TGTGCCAGCAGAACCAGGGGAGGGGGCAATCAGCCCCAGCATTTT	CASRTRGGGNQPQHF
TRBJ2-2	-	-	TRBV5-6	TGTGCCAGCAGCCCCAAACTAGCAGCCAACACCGGGGAGCTGTTTTTT	CASSPKLAANTGELFF
TRBJ2-1	TRBD2	medium-sized	TRBV9	TGTGCCAGCAGCGTACATAGCGGGGCTAACAATGAGCAGTTCTTC	CASSVHSGANNEQFF
TRBJ2-2	-	-	TRBV5-1	TGCGCCAGCAGCTCCTGGCTTAGCGGCAACACCGGGGAGCTGTTTTTT	CASSSWLSGNTGELFF
TRBJ2-7	TRBD2	few	TRBV27	TGTGCCAGCAGTTTTGGGAGGGGAGTCGAGCAGTACTTC	CASSFGRGVEQYF
TRBJ2-5	-	-	TRBV24-1	TGTGCCACCAGTGAGTCCGGACGAGCGGCAGAGACCCAGTACTTC	CATSESGRAAETQYF
TRBJ2-7	-	-	TRBV2	TGTGCCAGCAGTGATCGGCTAGAATGTAACTTC	CASSDRLECNF
TRBJ1-1	-	-	TRBV7-2	TGTGCCAGCAGCTTAATCGTAGGGGGAAGGTCTGAAGCTTTCTTT	CASSLIVGGRSEAFF
TRBJ2-2	TRBD2	-	TRBV28	TGTGCCAGCAGTAGACGGGGGGGAAACACCGGGGAGCTGTTTTTT	CASSRRGGNTGELFF
TRBJ2-3	-	-	TRBV5-6	TGTGCCAGCGCGTCGGGCACAGATACGCAGTATTTT	CASASGTDTQYF
TRBJ2-7	TRBD2	-	TRBV30	TGTGCCTGGGCACTAGCGGGTGCCTACGAGCAGTACTTC	CAWALAGAYEQYF
TRBJ2-5	-	-	TRBV9	TGTGCCAGCAGCCGCAGGGTCGGCTTTGGAGAGACCCAGTACTTC	CASSRRVGFGETQYF
TRBJ1-1	-	-	TRBV11-2	TGTGCCAGCCGCTTCAGGGGTGCCGCGGCGACTGAAGCTTTCTTT	CASRFRGAAATEAFF
TRBJ2-7	TRBD1	once	TRBV10-3	TGTGCCATCAGTCCTGAACCGGGACAGGGATGGAACGAGCAGTACTTC	CAISPEPGQGWNEQYF
TRBJ2-7	TRBD2	-	TRBV30	TGTGCCTGGACGGGGGATCCGGGACTAGCGGACTCCTACGAGCAGTACTTC	CAWTGDPGLADSYEQYF
TRBJ2-7	-	-	TRBV7-6	TGTGCCATAGGGACTTCCTACGAGCAGTACTTC	CAIGTSYEQYF
TRBJ1-2	-	-	TRBV28	TGTGCCAGCAGTCTGGGCCGCGGGGGAAGGCGTGGCTACACCTTC	CASSLGRGGRRGYTF
TRBJ2-3	TRBD1	-	TRBV4-3	TGCGCCAGCGGGCAGGGGGTAGGCACAGATACGCAGTATTTT	CASGQGVGTDTQYF
TRBJ1-4	-	-	TRBV4-2	TGTGCCAGCAGCCCCCGCCAGGGTTTTGGTGAAAAACTGTTTTTT	CASSPRQGFGEKLFF
TRBJ2-7	TRBD2	-	TRBV5-1	TGCGCCAGCAGCCCAGGACTAGCGGGCGACGAGCAGTACTTC	CASSPGLAGDEQYF
TRBJ2-1	-	-	TRBV5-1	TGCGCCAGCAGCTTGGGCACGTCCCCGGGCAATGAGCAGTTCTTC	CASSLGTSPGNEQFF
TRBJ2-2	-	-	TRBV24-1	TGTGCCACCAGGGATACCTTCGGGAACACCGGGGAGCTGTTTTTT	CATRDTFGNTGELFF
TRBJ2-2	TRBD2	few	TRBV28	TGTGCCAGCAGTCCACTAGCGGAGGGCTACACCGGGGAGCTGTTTTTT	CASSPLAEGYTGELFF
TRBJ1-2	-	few	TRBV5-6	TGTGCCAGCAGCCCGGCGGGGGGGGCCCGGACTGGCTACACCTTC	CASSPAGGARTGYTF
TRBJ2-7	-	many	TRBV2	TGTGCCAGCAGTGCGAGGCCTGCACAGGTTTCCTACGAGCAGTACTTC	CASSARPAQVSYEQYF
TRBJ1-2	TRBD1	many	TRBV7-6	TGTGCCAGCAGCTTAAGGGACAGCCCTAACTATGGCTACACCTTC	CASSLRDSPNYGYTF
TRBJ1-3	TRBD1	-	TRBV5-1	TGCGCCAGCAAATTAGGGGGCGATGACAACACCATATATTTT	CASKLGGDDNTIYF
TRBJ2-3	TRBD1	-	TRBV16	TGTGCCAGCAGTATACAGGGGGCGAGGACAGATACGCAGTATTTT	CASSIQGARTDTQYF
TRBJ2-6	-	few	TRBV5-6	TGTGCCAGCAGCTTGGCCGTCAGGGCTGGGGCCAACGTCCTGACTTTC	CASSLAVRAGANVLTF
TRBJ2-7	TRBD1	-	TRBV18	TGTGCCAGCTCACCTATCCTCCAGACAGGGCCAAAACCTAACTACGAGCAGTACTTC	CASSPILQTGPKPNYEQYF
TRBJ1-1	-	once	TRBV9	TGTGCCAGCAGCCGCCTGATCGGGGGGAACACTGAAGCTTTCTTT	CASSRLIGGNTEAFF
TRBJ2-7	TRBD1	-	TRBV15	TGTGCCACCAGCAGAGATAAAGGGGGCGGGACAGGGTCCTCATGGCAGTACTTC	CATSRDKGGGTGSSWQYF
TRBJ2-7	TRBD1	-	TRBV6-5	TGTGCCAGCAGGAGGACAGGGGATGGTATCGAGCAGTACTTC	CASRRTGDGIEQYF
TRBJ1-1	TRBD1	few	TRBV11-3	TGTGCCAGCAGCGACAGGGGAAACACTGAAGCTTTCTTT	CASSDRGNTEAFF
TRBJ1-4	-	-	TRBV7-9	TGTGCCAGCAGCTTTGAAGGGGATAATGAAAAACTGTTTTTT	CASSFEGDNEKLFF
TRBJ2-7	-	-	TRBV6-1	TGTGCCAGCAGTGAATTCGGGGACGAGCAGTACTTC	CASSEFGDEQYF
TRBJ2-2	-	-	TRBV7-2	TGTGCCAGCAGCTTAGCGCGGAGTCGCTCCGGGGAGCTGTTTTTT	CASSLARSRSGELFF
TRBJ2-7	TRBD2	-	TRBV30	TGTGCCCAGCGAGCGGGGGGGGCTTACGAGCAGTACTTC	CAQRAGGAYEQYF
TRBJ1-6	-	-	TRBV7-7	TGTGCCAGCTCCGCAGGGCTTAATTCACCCCTCCACTTT	CASSAGLNSPLHF
TRBJ1-5	-	few	TRBV7-3	TGTGCCAGCTCCCAGGAAAGGGGTCAGCCCCAGCATTTT	CASSQERGQPQHF
TRBJ2-1	-	-	TRBV18	TGTGCCAGCTCACCACGTGTTCGGAATAGCAATTCCTACAATGAGCAGTTCTTC	CASSPRVRNSNSYNEQFF
TRBJ2-7	-	many	TRBV7-2	TGTGCCAGCAGCTTAGGGGGAGGAATCTCCTACGAGCAGTACTTC	CASSLGGGISYEQYF
TRBJ1-1	-	-	TRBV3-1/TRBV3-2	TGTGCCAGCAGCCAAGATAGCGGGGCGTGGGATATGAACACTGAAGCTTTCTTT	CASSQDSGAWDMNTEAFF
TRBJ2-7	TRBD1	-	TRBV27	TGTGCCAGCAGTTCCCGCAGGTCTGGGACAGGGCTCTACGAGCAGTACTTC	CASSSRRSGTGLYEQYF
TRBJ1-5	-	-	TRBV19	TGTGCCAGTAGTCGGGATAGCAATCAGCCCCAGCATTTT	CASSRDSNQPQHF
TRBJ2-3	TRBD2	-	TRBV30	TGTGCCTGGAGTGTCGGGCTTCTAGCGGGAGGGGGCACAGATACGCAGTATTTT	CAWSVGLLAGGGTDTQYF
TRBJ2-1	TRBD1	-	TRBV19	TGTGCCAGTAGTCCATACAGGGGGCGTCTGTTGAATGAGCAGTTCTTC	CASSPYRGRLLNEQFF
TRBJ1-1	TRBD1	-	TRBV3-1/TRBV3-2	TGTGCCAGCAGCCAAGAGAGCCGAAAACAGGGGCGCTGGGAAGCTTTCTTT	CASSQESRKQGRWEAFF